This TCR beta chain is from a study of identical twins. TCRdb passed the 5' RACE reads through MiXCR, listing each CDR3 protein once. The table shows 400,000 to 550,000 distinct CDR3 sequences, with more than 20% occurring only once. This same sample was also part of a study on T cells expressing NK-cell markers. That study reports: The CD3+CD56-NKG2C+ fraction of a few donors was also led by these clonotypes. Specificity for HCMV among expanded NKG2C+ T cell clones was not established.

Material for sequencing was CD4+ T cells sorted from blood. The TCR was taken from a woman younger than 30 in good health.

CDR3 DNA: TGTGCCAGCAGCTTCGCCCGCGGCAGGGGCACGAACATTCAGTACTTC. Encoded protein: CASSFARGRGTNIQYF. This chain uses TRBV7-8 with TRBJ2-4; possible D gene TRBD1, 6 bases. The V end was cut by 3 bases, the J end by 7 bases, with 19 bases between. This CDR3 is built from 16 residues. Germline CDR1 is SGHVS and CDR2 is FQNEAQ.